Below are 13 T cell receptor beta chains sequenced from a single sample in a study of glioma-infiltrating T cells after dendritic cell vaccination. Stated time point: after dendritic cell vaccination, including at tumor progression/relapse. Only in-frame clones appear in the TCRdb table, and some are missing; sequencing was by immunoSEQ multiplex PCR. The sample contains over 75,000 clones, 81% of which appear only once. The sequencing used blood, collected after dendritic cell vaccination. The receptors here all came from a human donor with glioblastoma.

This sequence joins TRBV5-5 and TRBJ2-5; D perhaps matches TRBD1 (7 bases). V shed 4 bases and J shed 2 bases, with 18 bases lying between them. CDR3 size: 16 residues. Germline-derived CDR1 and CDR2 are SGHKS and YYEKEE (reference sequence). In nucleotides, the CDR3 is TGTGCCAGCAGCCCTCAGGGGGGCAGGGTGCAAGAGACCCAGTACTTC. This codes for CASSPQGGRVQETQYF. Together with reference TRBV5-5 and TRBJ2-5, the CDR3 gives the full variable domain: DAGVTQSPTHLIKTRGQQVTLRCSPISGHKSVSWYQQVLGQGPQFIFQYYEKEERGRGNFPDRFSARQFPNYSSELNVNALLLGDSALYLCASSPQGGRVQETQYFGPGTRLLVL.

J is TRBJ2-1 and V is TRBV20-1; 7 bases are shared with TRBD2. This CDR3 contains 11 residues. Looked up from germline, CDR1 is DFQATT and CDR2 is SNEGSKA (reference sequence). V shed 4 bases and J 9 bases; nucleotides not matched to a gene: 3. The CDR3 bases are TGCAGTGCTATGGGGGGGGGTGAGCAGTTCTTC. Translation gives CSAMGGGEQFF.

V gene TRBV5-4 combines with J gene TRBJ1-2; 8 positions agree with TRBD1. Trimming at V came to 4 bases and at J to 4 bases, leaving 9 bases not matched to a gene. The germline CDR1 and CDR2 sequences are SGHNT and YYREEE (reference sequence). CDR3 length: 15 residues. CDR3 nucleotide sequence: TGTGCCAGCAGCCGACCGTTACAGGGGGGCTATGGCTACACCTTC. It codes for CASSRPLQGGYGYTF.

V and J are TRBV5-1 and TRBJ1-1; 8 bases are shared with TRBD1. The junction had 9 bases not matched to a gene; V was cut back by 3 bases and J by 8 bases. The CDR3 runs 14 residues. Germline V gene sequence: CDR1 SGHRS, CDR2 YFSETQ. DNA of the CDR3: TGCGCCAGCAGCTACCGCGGACAGGGTTCCGAAGCTTTCTTT. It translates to CASSYRGQGSEAFF.

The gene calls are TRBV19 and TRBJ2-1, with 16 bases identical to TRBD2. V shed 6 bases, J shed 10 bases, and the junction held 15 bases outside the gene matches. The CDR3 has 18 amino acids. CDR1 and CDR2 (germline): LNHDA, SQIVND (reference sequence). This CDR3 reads CASSLRGLAGGGAWEQFF. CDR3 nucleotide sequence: TGTGCCAGTAGCCTCCGGGGACTAGCGGGAGGGGGGGCATGGGAGCAGTTCTTC. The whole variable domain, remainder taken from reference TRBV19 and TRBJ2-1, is DGGITQSPKYLFRKEGQNVTLSCEQNLNHDAMYWYRQDPGQGLRLIYYSQIVNDFQKGDIAEGYSVSREKKESFPLTVTSAQKNPTAFYLCASSLRGLAGGGAWEQFFGPGTRLTVL.

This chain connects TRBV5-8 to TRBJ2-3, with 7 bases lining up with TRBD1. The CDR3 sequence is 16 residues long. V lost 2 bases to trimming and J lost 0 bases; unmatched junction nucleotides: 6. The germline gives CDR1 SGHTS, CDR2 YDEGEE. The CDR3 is CASSLQGPPSTDTQYF. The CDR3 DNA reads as TGTGCCAGCAGCTTACAGGGGCCACCTAGCACAGATACGCAGTATTTT. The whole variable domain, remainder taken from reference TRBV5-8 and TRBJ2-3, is EAGVTQSPTHLIKTRGQQATLRCSPISGHTSVYWYQQALGLGLQFLLWYDEGEERNRGNFPPRFSGRQFPNYSSELNVNALELEDSALYLCASSLQGPPSTDTQYFGPGTRLTVL.

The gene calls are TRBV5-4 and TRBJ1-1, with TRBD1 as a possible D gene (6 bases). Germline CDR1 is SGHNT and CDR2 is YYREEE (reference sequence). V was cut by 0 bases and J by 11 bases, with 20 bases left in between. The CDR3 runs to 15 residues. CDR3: CASSLGDRDTPWAFF. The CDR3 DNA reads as TGTGCCAGCAGCTTGGGGGACCGGGACACCCCCTGGGCTTTCTTT.

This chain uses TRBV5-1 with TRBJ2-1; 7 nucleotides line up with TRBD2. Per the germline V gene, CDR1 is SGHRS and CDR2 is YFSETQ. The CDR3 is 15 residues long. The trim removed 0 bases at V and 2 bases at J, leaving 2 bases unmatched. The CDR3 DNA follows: TGCGCCAGCAGCTTGGATGGGGGGGCCTACAATGAGCAGTTCTTC. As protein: CASSLDGGAYNEQFF. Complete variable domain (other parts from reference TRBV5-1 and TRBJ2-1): KAGVTQTPRYLIKTRGQQVTLSCSPISGHRSVSWYQQTPGQGLQFLFEYFSETQRNKGNFPGRFSGRQFSNSRSEMNVSTLELGDSALYLCASSLDGGAYNEQFFGPGTRLTVL.

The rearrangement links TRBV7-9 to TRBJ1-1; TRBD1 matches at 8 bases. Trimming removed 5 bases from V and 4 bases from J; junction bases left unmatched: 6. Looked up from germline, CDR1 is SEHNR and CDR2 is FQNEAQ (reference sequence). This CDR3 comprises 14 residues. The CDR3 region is CASSKAGGFTEAFF. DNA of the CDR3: TGTGCCAGCAGCAAGGCAGGGGGCTTCACTGAAGCTTTCTTT.

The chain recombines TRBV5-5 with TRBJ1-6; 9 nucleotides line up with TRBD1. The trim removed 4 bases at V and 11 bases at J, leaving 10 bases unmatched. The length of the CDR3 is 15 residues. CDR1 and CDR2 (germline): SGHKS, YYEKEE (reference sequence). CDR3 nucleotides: TGTGCCAGCAGCATCGAGGACAGGGGAATGACACCCCTCCACTTT. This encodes CASSIEDRGMTPLHF.

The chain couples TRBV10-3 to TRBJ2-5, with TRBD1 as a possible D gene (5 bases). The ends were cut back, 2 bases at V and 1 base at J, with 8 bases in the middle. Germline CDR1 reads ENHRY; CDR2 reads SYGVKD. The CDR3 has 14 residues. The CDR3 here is CAISEGAAQETQYF. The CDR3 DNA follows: TGTGCCATCAGTGAGGGGGCAGCCCAAGAGACCCAGTACTTC.

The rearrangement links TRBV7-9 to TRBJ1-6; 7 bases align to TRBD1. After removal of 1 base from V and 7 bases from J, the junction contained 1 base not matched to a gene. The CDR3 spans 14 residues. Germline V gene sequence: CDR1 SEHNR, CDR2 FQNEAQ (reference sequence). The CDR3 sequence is CASSLEQGNSPLHF. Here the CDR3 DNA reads TGTGCCAGCAGCTTAGAACAGGGGAATTCACCCCTCCACTTT. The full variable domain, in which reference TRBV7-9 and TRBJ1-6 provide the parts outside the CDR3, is DTGVSQNPRHKITKRGQNVTFRCDPISEHNRLYWYRQTLGQGPEFLTYFQNEAQLEKSRLLSDRFSAERPKGSFSTLEIQRTEQGDSAMYLCASSLEQGNSPLHFGNGTRLTVT.

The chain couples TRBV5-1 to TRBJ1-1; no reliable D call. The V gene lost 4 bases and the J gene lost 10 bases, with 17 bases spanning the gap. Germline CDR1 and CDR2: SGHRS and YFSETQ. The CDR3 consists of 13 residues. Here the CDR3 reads CASSPRGPQAAFF. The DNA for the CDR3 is TGCGCCAGCAGCCCCCGCGGGCCCCAAGCAGCTTTCTTT.